These 31 T cell receptor beta chains share one sample of origin, sequenced in a study of OX40 agonist ivuxolimab in advanced cancers. The method was immunoSEQ multiplex PCR; TCRdb's version includes in-frame clones alone and lacks a portion of them. Here the sample spans tens of thousands of clones, 90% being singletons. This specimen was CD4+ or CD8+ T cells sorted from blood, taken in a trial of the OX40 agonist ivuxolimab. Receptors were obtained from an adult with an advanced solid tumor such as melanoma, head and neck, liver or kidney cancer.

V gene TRBV4-1 combines with J gene TRBJ2-5, with 7 nucleotides matching TRBD2. J gave up 9 bases and V 2 bases, and 6 bases lay outside the gene matches. From germline, CDR1 is MGHRA and CDR2 YSYEKL. This CDR3 has 13 amino acids. The CDR3 DNA sequence: TGCGCCAGCAGCCAAACGGGGGGTCGGGCCCAGTACTTC. This gives the protein CASSQTGGRAQYF.

The rearrangement joins TRBV30 to TRBJ1-1, with unresolved D. V gave up 0 bases and J gave up 3 bases, with 5 bases separating them. This CDR3 has 12 residues. Germline CDR1 is GTSNPN and CDR2 is SVGIG (reference sequence). The CDR3 sequence is CAWSVDYTEAFF. CDR3 DNA sequence: TGTGCCTGGAGTGTAGATTACACTGAAGCTTTCTTT.

The chain combines TRBV4-2 with TRBJ2-3, with TRBD2 identical over 9 bases. V was clipped by 1 base and J by 4 bases; unmatched bases: 0. The length of the CDR3 is 14 residues. Germline V gene data show CDR1 as LGHNA and CDR2 as YNFKEQ. The CDR3 sequence is CASSQVAGADTQYF. The CDR3 DNA reads TGTGCCAGCAGCCAAGTAGCGGGAGCAGATACGCAGTATTTT.

The rearrangement links TRBV5-1 to TRBJ2-1; D might be TRBD2 (6 bases). The V gene lost 4 bases and the J gene lost 12 bases, with 20 bases spanning the gap. CDR3 length equals 14 residues. The germline CDR1 and CDR2 sequences are SGHRS and YFSETQ. CDR3 region: CASSPARVARGQFF. CDR3 coding DNA: TGCGCCAGCAGCCCGGCGAGGGTGGCGCGGGGGCAGTTCTTC. The whole variable domain, filled in from reference TRBV5-1 and TRBJ2-1, reads KAGVTQTPRYLIKTRGQQVTLSCSPISGHRSVSWYQQTPGQGLQFLFEYFSETQRNKGNFPGRFSGRQFSNSRSEMNVSTLELGDSALYLCASSPARVARGQFFGPGTRLTVL.

Only a few counts were recorded for this clone. The chain recombines TRBV9 with TRBJ1-4, with D tentatively TRBD1 (6 bases). The CDR3 spans 15 residues. Germline values: CDR1 SGDLS, CDR2 YYNGEE. The ends were cut back, 4 bases at V and 4 bases at J, with 14 bases in the middle. Written as DNA, the CDR3 is TGTGCCAGCAGCCGGACAGTCGACGTTAATGAAAAACTGTTTTTT. Translation: CASSRTVDVNEKLFF.

The J gene is TRBJ2-3, the V gene TRBV5-1, with 7 bases aligning to TRBD1. The CDR3 contains 15 residues. CDR1 and CDR2 (germline): SGHRS, YFSETQ. V trimming: 4 bases; J trimming: 2 bases; junction bases outside the gene matches: 7. The chain's CDR3 is CASSQGQPNTDTQYF. DNA of the CDR3: TGCGCCAGCAGCCAGGGACAGCCGAACACAGATACGCAGTATTTT.

The V call is TRBV7-9, the J call TRBJ2-5; D ambiguous. The V and J ends lost 1 base and 1 base respectively, with 10 bases between them. The CDR3 has 15 amino acids. Germline V CDR1 and CDR2: SEHNR, FQNEAQ (reference sequence). The CDR3 region is CASSLDFHPQETQYF. CDR3 bases: TGTGCCAGCAGCTTAGACTTTCATCCCCAAGAGACCCAGTACTTC.

This clone occurred once. The chain combines TRBV11-2 with TRBJ2-2, with D unclear. V lost 3 bases, J lost 7 bases, and 15 bases lay in between. In germline, CDR1 is SGHAT, CDR2 FQNNGV. CDR3 length equals 15 residues. This CDR3 is CASSFDFRGDGELFF. The CDR3 DNA follows: TGTGCCAGCAGCTTTGACTTCCGAGGCGACGGGGAGCTGTTTTTT.

The chain uses TRBV5-6 and TRBJ2-5; 14 positions match TRBD2. The J call may be faulty, since TRBJ2-7 better matches the DNA end. The CDR3 is 18 amino acids. In germline, CDR1 is SGHDT, CDR2 YYEEEE. The CDR3 loop is CASSPRTGGLAGGSEQYF. CDR3 nucleotide sequence: TGTGCCAGCAGCCCTAGGACTGGAGGACTAGCGGGAGGAAGCGAGCAGTACTTC.

The chain links TRBV18 to TRBJ2-2; TRBD1 aligns across 9 bases. The germline V gene encodes CDR1 KGHSH and CDR2 LQKENI. Unmatched junction bases numbered 3, after V lost 6 bases and J lost 4 bases. The CDR3 totals 14 residues. In nucleotides, the CDR3 is TGTGCCAGCTCGGAACAGGGGGCCACCGGGGAGCTGTTTTTT. Encoded protein: CASSEQGATGELFF.

V and J are TRBV30 and TRBJ1-2; D is ambiguous. CDR1 GTSNPN and CDR2 SVGIG come from the germline V gene (reference sequence). The CDR3 spans 13 residues. Between the trimmed V and J ends, which lost 5 bases and 1 base, there was a span of 11 bases. CDR3 region: CAWAQTLNYGYTF. The CDR3 region has the DNA TGTGCCTGGGCCCAAACGCTTAACTATGGCTACACCTTC.

This rearrangement joins TRBV30 to TRBJ1-2; no definite D call. V was clipped by 2 bases and J by 4 bases, with 8 bases between them. The CDR3 consists of 12 residues. Germline-derived CDR1 and CDR2 are GTSNPN and SVGIG (reference sequence). This CDR3 is CAWSPPFYGYTF. As DNA, the CDR3 is TGTGCCTGGAGTCCCCCATTCTATGGCTACACCTTC.

The chain links TRBV5-1 to TRBJ1-1, with 7 bases lining up with TRBD1. Germline trimming cut 1 base from V and 5 bases from J; bases unmatched to any gene: 5. From germline, CDR1 is SGHRS and CDR2 YFSETQ. This CDR3 comprises 14 residues. Written as DNA, the CDR3 is TGCGCCAGCAGCTTGAATGCAGGGGGGACTGAAGCTTTCTTT. The encoded protein is CASSLNAGGTEAFF.

The V call is TRBV27, the J call TRBJ2-7; 15 bases agree with TRBD2. Germline CDR1 reads MNHEY; CDR2 reads SMNVEV (reference sequence). The length of the CDR3 is 16 residues. Trimming cost V 2 bases and J 4 bases; bases outside gene matches: 3. As DNA, the CDR3 is TGTGCCAGCAGTTTAACCGGGACTAGCGGGAGGTACGAGCAGTACTTC. It specifies CASSLTGTSGRYEQYF.

The chain joins TRBV19 to TRBJ1-5, with a weak D call TRBD1 (5 bases). V lost 4 bases and J 9 bases, leaving 13 bases between the germline ends. Germline lookup yields CDR1 LNHDA and CDR2 SQIVND (reference sequence). This CDR3 is built from 13 residues. In nucleotides, the CDR3 is TGTGCCAGTAGTACCACTGGGGGAACGCCCCAGCATTTT. Amino acid sequence: CASSTTGGTPQHF.

This chain links TRBV19 with TRBJ1-2; 8 bases are a match to TRBD1. This CDR3 has 12 amino acids. V lost 4 bases to trimming and J lost 6 bases; unmatched junction nucleotides: 1. CDR1 and CDR2 from the germline V gene are LNHDA and SQIVND (reference sequence). In DNA form, the CDR3 reads TGTGCCAGTAGTACAGGGGGCAATGGCTACACCTTC. Its protein is CASSTGGNGYTF.

This rearrangement joins TRBV7-9 to TRBJ2-7, with D hard to call. Trimming took 4 bases from V and 3 from J, leaving 7 bases between them. The CDR3 contains 12 residues. CDR1 is SEHNR, CDR2 FQNEAQ, per germline (reference sequence). In DNA form, the CDR3 reads TGTGCCAGCAGCTCGCCTGGCTACGAGCAGTACTTC. Its protein is CASSSPGYEQYF.

The CDR3 DNA is TGTGCCATCAGTGACCCGGGCGGAAACACCGGGGAGCTGTTTTTT. This codes for CAISDPGGNTGELFF. The rearrangement joins TRBV10-3 to TRBJ2-2, with no clear D. The CDR3 contains 15 residues. V gave up 3 bases and J gave up 2 bases, with 10 bases separating them. The germline CDR1 and CDR2 sequences are ENHRY and SYGVKD.

The chain uses TRBV5-4 and TRBJ2-7, with 11 bases lining up with TRBD1. The CDR3 has 14 amino acids. Germline CDR1 and CDR2: SGHNT and YYREEE (reference sequence). V lost 4 bases to trimming and J lost 2 bases; unmatched junction nucleotides: 2. The CDR3 DNA reads TGTGCCAGCAGCGGGACAGGGGGGACCTACGAGCAGTACTTC. Translated: CASSGTGGTYEQYF.

The chain carries TRBV12-2 and TRBJ1-1. TRBV12-2 is an annotated pseudogene. CDR3 length: 16 amino acids. CDR3 sequence: CASRPRTGRIHTEAFF. CDR3 DNA: TGTGCAAGTCGCCCCCGGACTGGGAGGATTCACACTGAAGCTTTCTTT.

The chain is built from TRBV28 and TRBJ2-2; possibly TRBD1 or TRBD2 for D (7 bases each). V lost 6 bases and J lost 5, with 13 bases in between. The CDR3 has 14 residues. CDR1 is MDHEN, CDR2 SYDVKM, per germline. The CDR3 region has the DNA TGTGCCAGCAGACGACAGGGAGGGACCGGGGAGCTGTTTTTT. It codes for CASRRQGGTGELFF.

The CDR3 region is CATSPGDGGYTF. In nucleotides, the CDR3 is TGTGCCACCAGCCCGGGGGACGGTGGCTACACCTTC. The gene calls are TRBV15 and TRBJ1-2, with a tentative D call TRBD1 (5 bases). CDR3 size: 12 residues. Trimming shortened V by 5 bases and J by 7 bases, and 11 bases separated the two germline ends. Germline-derived CDR1 and CDR2 are LNHNV and YYDKDF (reference sequence).

The gene calls are TRBV19 and TRBJ2-2; TRBD1 is a possible D gene (6 bases). V shed 7 bases and J shed 5 bases, with 14 bases lying between them. This CDR3 is 14 amino acids long. Germline lookup yields CDR1 LNHDA and CDR2 SQIVND (reference sequence). CDR3 loop: CASNTGTLTGELFF. In nucleotides, the CDR3 is TGTGCCAGTAACACCGGGACATTGACCGGGGAGCTGTTTTTT.

The genes are TRBV5-5 and TRBJ2-1, with D tentatively TRBD1 (6 bases). Trimming removed 3 bases at V and 2 bases at J, with 18 bases between. The CDR3 is 17 amino acids. Germline V gene data show CDR1 as SGHKS and CDR2 as YYEKEE (reference sequence). The CDR3 protein is CASSSLPRTDTYNEQFF. For the CDR3, the DNA is TGTGCCAGCAGCTCCCTCCCCAGGACAGATACCTACAATGAGCAGTTCTTC.

The chain carries TRBV11-2 and TRBJ1-2; no reliable D call. CDR1 and CDR2 (germline): SGHAT, FQNNGV. V was trimmed by 4 bases and J by 4 bases, leaving 16 bases between them. The CDR3 runs 15 residues. CDR3 DNA sequence: TGTGCCAGCAGCTCCCAATTACGGGGTTCCTATGGCTACACCTTC. This codes for CASSSQLRGSYGYTF.

The chain recombines TRBV19 with TRBJ2-6, with D perhaps matching TRBD1 or TRBD2 (5 bases each). V was pared by 6 bases and J by 0 bases, with 12 bases between. Germline V CDR1 and CDR2: LNHDA, SQIVND (reference sequence). The CDR3 is 16 residues long. CDR3 bases: TGTGCCAGTAGGGGGGAAGTTTTCTCTGGGGCCAACGTCCTGACTTTC. It translates to CASRGEVFSGANVLTF. The variable domain in full, completed from reference TRBV19 and TRBJ2-6, reads DGGITQSPKYLFRKEGQNVTLSCEQNLNHDAMYWYRQDPGQGLRLIYYSQIVNDFQKGDIAEGYSVSREKKESFPLTVTSAQKNPTAFYLCASRGEVFSGANVLTFGAGSRLTVL.

The chain couples TRBV6-1 to TRBJ2-1, with D unclear. In germline, CDR1 is MNHNS, CDR2 SASEGT. V shed 1 base and J shed 10 bases, with 11 bases lying between them. CDR3 length: 13 amino acids. CDR3 protein: CASSEVAVGEQFF. CDR3 DNA: TGTGCCAGCAGTGAAGTCGCGGTTGGGGAGCAGTTCTTC.

To note about this clone: A junction boundary mismatches the germline segment, possibly from a read error. This rearrangement joins TRBV7-7 to TRBJ2-1, with 10 bases matching TRBD2. This CDR3 has 15 residues. Germline CDR1 is SSHAT and CDR2 is FNYEAQ (reference sequence). The CDR3 reads CASSLKAGGGNEQFF. The DNA for the CDR3 is TGTGCTAGCAGCTTAAAAGCGGGAGGGGGCAATGAGCAGTTCTTC.

On this clone: This same CDR3 is encoded by further DNA sequences in the sample. This chain uses TRBV11-2 with TRBJ2-2; a weak D match, TRBD2 (5 bases). V lost 2 bases, J lost 4 bases, and 5 bases lay in between. CDR3 length equals 13 residues. From germline, CDR1 is SGHAT and CDR2 FQNNGV. CDR3 sequence (DNA): TGTGCCAGCAGCTTAAGCGGCACCGGGGAGCTGTTTTTT. It translates to CASSLSGTGELFF.

This chain links TRBV6-6 with TRBJ2-2; D is unresolved. The CDR3 runs to 12 residues. CDR1 and CDR2 from the germline V gene are MNHNY and SVGAGI (reference sequence). V was clipped by 4 bases and J by 4 bases, with 4 bases between them. The CDR3 DNA reads as TGTGCCAGCAGTTTGAGCACCGGGGAGCTGTTTTTT. It specifies CASSLSTGELFF.

The gene calls are TRBV5-1 and TRBJ2-1, with TRBD1 matching 7 bases. Trimming took 4 bases from V and 12 from J; bases not matched to a gene: 4. This CDR3 is built from 11 residues. Germline V gene lookup returns CDR1 SGHRS and CDR2 YFSETQ. CDR3 loop: CASSPDRAQFF. The DNA for the CDR3 is TGCGCCAGCAGCCCCGACAGGGCGCAGTTCTTC.